This passage covers 25 T cell receptor beta chains from one sample sequenced in a study of CD8+CD57+ T cells in acquired aplastic anemia (dated by TCRdb to the late 2010s). The sample was run on an Illumina HiSeq 2000. Genomic DNA was used as template for profiling of TCR beta VDJ combinations and CDR3 sequences. TCRdb handled the public reads itself, with Q25 trimming in fastp and clone calling in MiXCR, and kept productive beta chains. Duplicate CDR3 protein sequences are folded into a single record with the most common DNA and genes. The sample table holds 120,000 or so distinct CDR3 sequences, of which 48% were seen once. Around 2.3% of the sample goes to the ten largest clones. Sequencing was done on a sample of sorted CD4+, CD8+, or CD8+CD57+ T cells (not recorded which) from PBMCs. Receptors originate from a human donor in good health, serving as a control.

This sequence joins TRBV11-2 and TRBJ2-2; TRBD2 is a possible D gene (6 bases). Trimming shortened V by 2 bases and J by 0 bases, and 13 bases separated the two germline ends. The CDR3 extends over 17 amino acids. The germline CDR1 and CDR2 sequences are SGHAT and FQNNGV. The CDR3, as DNA: TGTGCCAGCAGCTTACGTGAGGCGGGGACGAACACCGGGGAGCTGTTTTTT. The encoded protein is CASSLREAGTNTGELFF.

The rearrangement joins TRBV9 to TRBJ1-3; tentatively, D is TRBD1 (5 bases). Germline loops: CDR1 SGDLS, CDR2 YYNGEE. V lost 0 bases and J 4 bases, leaving 14 bases between the germline ends. The CDR3 contains 16 residues. CDR3 DNA sequence: TGTGCCAGCAGCGTAGGTAGGGGCCGAGAAGGAAACACCATATATTTT. Protein product: CASSVGRGREGNTIYF. Combining the CDR3 with reference TRBV9 and TRBJ1-3 gives the whole variable domain DSGVTQTPKHLITATGQRVTLRCSPRSGDLSVYWYQQSLDQGLQFLIQYYNGEERAKGNILERFSAQQFPDLHSELNLSSLELGDSALYFCASSVGRGREGNTIYFGEGSWLTVV.

The chain couples TRBV6-1 to TRBJ1-6; TRBD1 is a possible D gene (5 bases). This CDR3 has 15 amino acids. Trimming took 5 bases from V and 8 from J, leaving 16 bases between them. Germline V lookup: CDR1 MNHNS, CDR2 SASEGT. CDR3 nucleotide sequence: TGTGCCAGCAGTCGAGCCGGGACGGGGGATTCACCCCTCCACTTT. It translates to CASSRAGTGDSPLHF.

To note about this clonotype: Relative to the germline gene, one junction end is altered; a read error may explain this. The J gene is TRBJ2-3, the V gene TRBV5-4; D may match TRBD1 or TRBD2 (7 bases each). The CDR3 runs to 16 residues. The germline CDR1 and CDR2 sequences are SGHNT and YYREEE (reference sequence). The CDR3 here is CASSLGRGGRTGTQYF. The DNA of the CDR3 is TGTGCCAGCAGCTTGGGCCGCGGGGGAAGGACAGGTACGCAGTATTTT.

This clonotype turned up a few times. A read error is likely, as this CDR3 ends without the conserved phenylalanine or tryptophan. The CDR3 spells CASSLRLFGQGASQTQYL. DNA for the CDR3: TGCGCCAGCAGCTTGAGGTTATTCGGACAGGGGGCTTCTCAGACCCAGTACCTC. This chain links TRBV5-1 with TRBJ2-5; 11 bases line up with TRBD1. The CDR3 sequence is 18 residues long. Germline assignment: CDR1 SGHRS and CDR2 YFSETQ. J gave up 6 bases and V 1 base, and 14 bases lay outside the gene matches.

V and J are TRBV10-1 and TRBJ2-3; no clear D gene. Trimming pared 2 bases from V and 5 bases from J, leaving 8 bases between. The length of the CDR3 is 13 residues. The germline gives CDR1 WNHNN, CDR2 SYGVQD (reference sequence). CDR3 nucleotides: TGCGCCAGCAGTGAGGTACCTGGAGATACGCAGTATTTT. Its protein product is CASSEVPGDTQYF.

The chain uses TRBV11-1 and TRBJ2-1; TRBD2 aligns across 10 bases. CDR3 length: 17 residues. V shed 1 base and J 9 bases; nucleotides not matched to a gene: 12. The germline CDR1 and CDR2 sequences are SGHAT and FQDESV (reference sequence). The CDR3 coding sequence is TGTGCCAGCAGCTTAGTATTAGCGGGAGGTTCCCACGGTGAGCAGTTCTTC. Protein sequence: CASSLVLAGGSHGEQFF.

The chain joins TRBV19 to TRBJ1-4, with D possibly TRBD1 on 5 matching bases. V was cut by 4 bases and J by 11 bases, with 17 bases left in between. CDR3 length: 14 residues. Germline lookup yields CDR1 LNHDA and CDR2 SQIVND (reference sequence). Here the CDR3 DNA reads TGTGCCAGTAGTAGCATGGGCCGTTGGGGGAAACTGTTTTTT. This codes for CASSSMGRWGKLFF.

Worth noting for this clonotype: Since a much larger clone is just one base distant, this may be a read error. The chain recombines TRBV30 with TRBJ2-7; 7 bases map to TRBD1. Germline V lookup: CDR1 GTSNPN, CDR2 SVGIG (reference sequence). Unmatched junction bases numbered 7, after V lost 2 bases and J lost 3 bases. The CDR3 covers 14 residues. The CDR3 nucleotides read TGTGCCTGGAGTCGGCAGGGGGTCGGCTACGAGCAGTACTTC. It translates to CAWSRQGVGYEQYF.

This clonotype showed up many times. The chain employs TRBV5-1 and TRBJ2-3; TRBD2 agrees at 8 bases. The CDR3 runs to 14 residues. J was trimmed by 10 bases and V by 0 bases; bases with no gene match: 7. CDR1 and CDR2 from the germline V gene are SGHRS and YFSETQ. The CDR3 is CASSLGLATIAQYF. Written as DNA, the CDR3 is TGCGCCAGCAGCTTGGGACTAGCGACGATTGCGCAGTATTTT.

In this sample, this clonotype turned up many times. V usage is TRBV5-1 and J usage is TRBJ2-1; possibly TRBD2 for D (5 bases). The V end was cut by 5 bases, the J end by 0 bases, with 18 bases between. Germline assignment: CDR1 SGHRS and CDR2 YFSETQ. This CDR3 region has 17 residues. CDR3 nucleotide sequence: TGCGCCAGCAGTGGAGACGCGGGCACGAGCTCCTACAATGAGCAGTTCTTC. Its translation: CASSGDAGTSSYNEQFF.

Notes on this clonotype: A much bigger clone sits one base away, suggesting this may be a read error. CDR3 loop: CACSCIGQGACGYTF. As DNA, the CDR3 is TGTGCCTGCAGTTGCATCGGACAGGGGGCTTGTGGCTACACCTTC. The V and J genes are TRBV6-5 and TRBJ1-2; 11 bases match TRBD1. This CDR3 has 15 residues. The germline CDR1 and CDR2 sequences are MNHEY and SVGAGI.

This clonotype has at least ten counts. This chain joins TRBV11-1 and TRBJ2-3; maybe TRBD1 (6 bases). The CDR3 consists of 14 residues. The V end lost 5 bases, the J end lost 2 bases, and 11 bases lay between the germline ends. The germline CDR1 and CDR2 sequences are SGHAT and FQDESV (reference sequence). The CDR3 protein is CASSHRAITDTQYF. As DNA, the CDR3 is TGTGCCAGCAGCCACAGGGCGATCACAGATACGCAGTATTTT.

The chain combines TRBV9 with TRBJ1-1, with D unresolved. The CDR3 sequence is 15 residues long. Looked up from germline, CDR1 is SGDLS and CDR2 is YYNGEE. V lost 0 bases to trimming and J lost 0 bases, with 9 bases between them. The CDR3 region has the DNA TGTGCCAGCAGCGTAGAGGGCAGGTTGAACACTGAAGCTTTCTTT. It specifies CASSVEGRLNTEAFF.

In its sample, this clonotype was seen a few times. The rearrangement joins TRBV9 to TRBJ2-1; D remains unclear. The CDR3 spans 14 residues. Trimming cost V 0 bases and J 2 bases, with 6 bases left between them. CDR1 and CDR2 from the germline V gene are SGDLS and YYNGEE. CDR3 sequence (DNA): TGTGCCAGCAGCGTAGTATCAGCCTACAATGAGCAGTTCTTC. This translates into CASSVVSAYNEQFF.

This clonotype was seen ten or more times. The CDR3 protein is CASSGPGLRVDQPQHF. The CDR3 coding sequence is TGTGCCAGCAGCGGACCGGGACTCAGGGTTGATCAGCCCCAGCATTTT. V is TRBV5-6 and J is TRBJ1-5; tentative D call: TRBD1 (5 bases). V shed 4 bases and J shed 5 bases, with 19 bases lying between them. There are 16 residues in the CDR3. Germline values: CDR1 SGHDT, CDR2 YYEEEE.

This chain joins TRBV15 and TRBJ2-1, with 8 bases fitting TRBD1. This CDR3 contains 14 residues. Germline-derived CDR1 and CDR2 are LNHNV and YYDKDF (reference sequence). V lost 1 base to trimming and J lost 6 bases; unmatched junction nucleotides: 2. This chain's CDR3 is CATSRVTGVNEQFF. CDR3 in DNA: TGTGCCACCAGCAGAGTGACAGGGGTCAATGAGCAGTTCTTC.

The table lists this clonotype with many counts. The chain couples TRBV3-1 to TRBJ1-1; unclear D gene. Germline V lookup: CDR1 LGHDT, CDR2 YNNKEL (reference sequence). The CDR3 is 14 residues long. Between the trimmed V and J ends, which lost 4 bases and 2 bases, there was a span of 11 bases. CDR3 sequence (DNA): TGTGCCAGCAGCCCGCACCACCGAAACACTGAAGCTTTCTTT. Translated, it gives CASSPHHRNTEAFF.

The chain recombines TRBV12-5 with TRBJ2-3, with 9 positions matching TRBD1. After removal of 4 bases from V and 0 bases from J, the junction contained 14 bases not matched to a gene. Germline loops: CDR1 LGHNT, CDR2 FRNRAP. The CDR3 runs to 19 residues. The CDR3 DNA is TGTGCTAGTGGTTCCGGGACAGGGAAATTATCAACTAGCACAGATACGCAGTATTTT. Translating gives CASGSGTGKLSTSTDTQYF.

This clonotype was seen many times. V usage is TRBV12-3 or TRBV12-4 and J usage is TRBJ2-5, with 8 bases lining up with TRBD2. Unmatched junction bases numbered 6, after V lost 7 bases and J lost 2 bases. The CDR3 sequence is 14 residues long. This chain's CDR3 is CASKLSGGQETQYF. CDR3 bases: TGTGCCAGCAAGTTGTCGGGGGGGCAAGAGACCCAGTACTTC.

This clonotype has a count of ten or more. This chain uses TRBV18 with TRBJ1-1; D gene unclear. The V end was cut by 5 bases, the J end by 2 bases, with 9 bases between. The V gene's germline CDR1 is KGHSH and CDR2 LQKENI. The CDR3 has 13 amino acids. CDR3 bases: TGTGCCAGCTCAAATAACGATAACACTGAAGCTTTCTTT. Protein sequence: CASSNNDNTEAFF. The full variable domain, rest sourced from reference TRBV18 and TRBJ1-1, is NAGVMQNPRHLVRRRGQEARLRCSPMKGHSHVYWYRQLPEEGLKFMVYLQKENIIDESGMPKERFSAEFPKEGPSILRIQQVVRGDSAAYFCASSNNDNTEAFFGQGTRLTVV.

The chain recombines TRBV7-9 with TRBJ2-7; a weak D match, TRBD2 (7 bases). Looked up from germline, CDR1 is SEHNR and CDR2 is FQNEAQ (reference sequence). V was shortened by 2 bases and J by 6 bases, with 11 bases between the two germline ends. The CDR3 sequence is 13 residues long. The CDR3 nucleotides are TGTGCCAGCAGCTTACAGGGAGGGGGCGAGCAGTACTTC. It encodes CASSLQGGGEQYF.

V is TRBV29-1 and J is TRBJ2-2; 9 positions match TRBD1. The CDR3 runs to 16 residues. Germline values: CDR1 SQVTM, CDR2 ANQGSEA. V shed 1 base and J 4 bases; nucleotides not matched to a gene: 7. The CDR3 DNA is TGCAGCGTTGAAGCCTCACAGGGGGCGCGCACCGGGGAGCTGTTTTTT. This codes for CSVEASQGARTGELFF.

This clonotype was detected ten times or more. The chain carries TRBV29-1 and TRBJ2-1; 16 nucleotides match TRBD2. V lost 5 bases to trimming and J lost 9 bases; unmatched junction nucleotides: 7. This CDR3 comprises 15 residues. Germline values: CDR1 SQVTM, CDR2 ANQGSEA. The CDR3 loop is CSVLGGLAGGREQFF. The CDR3 DNA reads TGCAGCGTTCTAGGGGGACTAGCGGGGGGGCGTGAGCAGTTCTTC.

The V and J genes are TRBV25-1 and TRBJ2-3; TRBD1 matches 10 bases. The CDR3 totals 16 residues. Germline CDR1 reads MGHDK; CDR2 reads SYGVNS. The junction had 4 bases not matched to a gene; V was cut back by 0 bases and J by 4 bases. The CDR3 coding sequence is TGTGCCAGCAGTGAATATCCGGGACAGGGGTCAGATACGCAGTATTTT. Amino acids: CASSEYPGQGSDTQYF.